Sequencing of this TCR beta chain was carried out in a study of blood T cell repertoires in COVID-19. Study background: PBMCs, B-cell-depleted T cells, or T cells were the source of the cDNA or gDNA that made up the material.

Trimming removed 2 bases at V and 7 bases at J, with 7 bases between. Germline V gene data show CDR1 as MNHEY and CDR2 as SVGEGT. The CDR3 sequence is 12 residues long. Per the study methods: From reference gene primer amplification, estimates of nucleated cell counts were derived. Sequencing used immunoSEQ multiplex PCR; TCRdb keeps in-frame clones, though not all of them. That table furnishes V, J and clone size, whereas the DNA furnished D and trimming. The sample shows 150,000 to 200,000 clones, more than 75% of them seen only once. Material for sequencing was peripheral blood. The gene calls are TRBV6-2 or TRBV6-3 and TRBJ2-3; no firm D call. The TCR sequence derives from a man between 65 and 85 years old with acute or convalescent COVID-19. The CDR3 sequence is CASSYLSHTQYF. The CDR3 DNA follows: TGTGCCAGCAGTTACCTTAGCCATACGCAGTATTTT.